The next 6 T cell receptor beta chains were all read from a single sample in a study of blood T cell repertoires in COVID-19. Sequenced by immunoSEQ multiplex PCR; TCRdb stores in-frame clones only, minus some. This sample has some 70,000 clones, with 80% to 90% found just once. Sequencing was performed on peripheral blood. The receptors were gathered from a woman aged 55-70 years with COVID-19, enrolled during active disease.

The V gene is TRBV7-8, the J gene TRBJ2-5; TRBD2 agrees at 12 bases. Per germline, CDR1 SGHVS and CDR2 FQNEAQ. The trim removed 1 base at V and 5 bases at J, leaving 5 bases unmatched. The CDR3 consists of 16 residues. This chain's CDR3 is CASSLELAGGQETQYF. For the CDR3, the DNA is TGTGCCAGCAGCTTAGAACTAGCGGGGGGCCAGGAGACCCAGTACTTC.

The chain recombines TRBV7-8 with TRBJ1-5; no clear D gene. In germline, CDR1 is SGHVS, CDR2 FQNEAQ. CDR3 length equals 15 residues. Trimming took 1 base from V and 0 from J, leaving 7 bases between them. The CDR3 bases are TGTGCCAGCAGCTTAGGCCAGTCTAGCAATCAGCCCCAGCATTTT. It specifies CASSLGQSSNQPQHF.

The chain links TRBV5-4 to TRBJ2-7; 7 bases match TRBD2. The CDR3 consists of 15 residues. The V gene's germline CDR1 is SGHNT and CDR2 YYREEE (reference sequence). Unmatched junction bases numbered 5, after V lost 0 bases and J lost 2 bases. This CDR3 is CASSLESGNTYEQYF. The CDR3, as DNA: TGTGCCAGCAGCTTGGAGAGCGGGAACACCTACGAGCAGTACTTC.

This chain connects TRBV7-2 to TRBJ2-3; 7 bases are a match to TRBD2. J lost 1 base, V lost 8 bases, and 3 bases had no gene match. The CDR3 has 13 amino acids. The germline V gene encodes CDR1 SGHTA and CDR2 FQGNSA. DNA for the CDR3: TGTGCCAGCGGAAGCGGGGGCACAGATACGCAGTATTTT. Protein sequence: CASGSGGTDTQYF.

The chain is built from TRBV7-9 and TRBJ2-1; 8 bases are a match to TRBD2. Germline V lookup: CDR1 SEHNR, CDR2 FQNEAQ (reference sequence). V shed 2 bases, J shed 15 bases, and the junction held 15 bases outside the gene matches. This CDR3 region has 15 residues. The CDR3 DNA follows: TGTGCCAGCAGCTTAAGTGAGACTAGCGCACACCAGGGGTTCTTC. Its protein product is CASSLSETSAHQGFF.

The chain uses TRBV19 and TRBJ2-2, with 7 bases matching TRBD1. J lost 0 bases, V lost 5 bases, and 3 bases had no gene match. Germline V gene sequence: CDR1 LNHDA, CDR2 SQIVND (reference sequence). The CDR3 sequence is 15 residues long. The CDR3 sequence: CASSLDRANTGELFF. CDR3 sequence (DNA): TGTGCCAGTAGTCTTGACAGGGCGAACACCGGGGAGCTGTTTTTT. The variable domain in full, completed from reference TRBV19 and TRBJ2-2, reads DGGITQSPKYLFRKEGQNVTLSCEQNLNHDAMYWYRQDPGQGLRLIYYSQIVNDFQKGDIAEGYSVSREKKESFPLTVTSAQKNPTAFYLCASSLDRANTGELFFGEGSRLTVL.